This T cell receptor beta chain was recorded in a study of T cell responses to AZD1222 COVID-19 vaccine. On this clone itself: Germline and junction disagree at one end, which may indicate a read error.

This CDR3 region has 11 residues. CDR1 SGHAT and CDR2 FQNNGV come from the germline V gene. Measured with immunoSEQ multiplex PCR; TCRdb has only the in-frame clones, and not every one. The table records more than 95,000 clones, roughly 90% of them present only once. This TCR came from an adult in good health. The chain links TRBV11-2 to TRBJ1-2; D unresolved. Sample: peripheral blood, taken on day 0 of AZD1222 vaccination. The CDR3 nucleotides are TGTGCCAGCAGCATAGGGCTAATCAGAGCGTTC. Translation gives CASSIGLIRAF.